A selection of T cell receptor beta chains follows, all from one sample in a study of T cell changes during pregnancy in multiple sclerosis. Only in-frame clones appear in the TCRdb table, and some are missing; sequencing was by immunoSEQ multiplex PCR. The table includes 53,000 or so clones, roughly 94% detected once. The sample here was CD4+ T cells from peripheral blood mononuclear cells, taken in the second trimester of pregnancy. The receptor source for this set is a female donor with multiple sclerosis, enrolled in a pregnancy study. Both conserved end residues are part of each CDR3. A D gene is named only where the DNA matches it firmly. Clone size is stated in some rows and not others, as once, few, many or a class when expanded.

j_call v_call clone_size d_call cdr3_aa cdr3_nt
TRBJ2-3 TRBV30 . TRBD2 CAWGQGGGGTDTQYF TGTGCCTGGGGGCAGGGCGGGGGGGGCACAGATACGCAGTATTTT
TRBJ2-4 TRBV18 . TRBD2 CASSPVQSGGVKNIQYF TGTGCCAGCTCTCCCGTCCAGTCGGGGGGGGTCAAAAACATTCAGTACTTC
TRBJ2-7 TRBV13 . TRBD2 CASSGGGAYEQYF TGTGCCAGCAGCGGCGGGGGGGCTTACGAGCAGTACTTC
TRBJ2-3 TRBV7-2 . . CASSLQGANVGTQYF TGTGCCAGCAGCTTGCAGGGCGCCAACGTAGGTACGCAGTATTTT
TRBJ2-7 TRBV5-8 . . CASSSPGEAYEQYF TGTGCCAGCAGCAGTCCAGGGGAAGCCTACGAGCAGTACTTC
TRBJ1-2 TRBV6-5 . . CASRGEGGRHYGYTF TGTGCCAGCAGGGGAGAGGGGGGGCGGCACTATGGCTACACCTTC
TRBJ2-5 TRBV2 . TRBD2 CASSDQAGGIETQYF TGTGCCAGCAGTGATCAAGCGGGGGGGATAGAGACCCAGTACTTC
TRBJ1-1 TRBV6-1 . . CASNWNTEAFF TGTGCCAGCAACTGGAACACTGAAGCTTTCTTT
TRBJ1-6 TRBV19 . . CASSPPSGDNSPLHF TGTGCCAGTAGTCCCCCCTCGGGGGATAATTCACCCCTCCACTTT
TRBJ1-4 TRBV29-1 once TRBD1 CSVGASGGVGRGQWLFF TGCAGCGTTGGGGCCTCAGGGGGCGTCGGCAGGGGCCAGTGGCTGTTTTTT
TRBJ1-2 TRBV4-3 . . CASSQNSPGLGYGYTF TGCGCCAGCAGCCAAAACTCGCCAGGGTTAGGGTATGGCTACACCTTC
TRBJ1-3 TRBV18 . . CASSPVARSGNTIYF TGTGCCAGCTCACCAGTGGCAAGATCGGGAAACACCATATATTTT
TRBJ1-2 TRBV4-2 . TRBD1 CASSQEGQGYGYTF TGTGCCAGCAGCCAAGAAGGACAGGGCTATGGCTACACCTTC
TRBJ2-3 TRBV18 . . CASSPPGRRTDTQYF TGTGCCAGCTCACCACCCGGGCGGAGGACAGATACGCAGTATTTT
TRBJ1-6 TRBV10-3 . . CAISDRQGSSPLHF TGTGCCATCAGTGATCGGCAGGGGAGTTCACCCCTCCACTTT
TRBJ2-2 TRBV7-7 . TRBD2 CASSPLAGGHTGELFF TGTGCCAGCAGCCCCCTAGCGGGGGGTCACACCGGGGAGCTGTTTTTT
TRBJ2-2 TRBV27 . . CASSRNRVGGELFF TGTGCCAGCAGCCGCAACAGGGTTGGCGGGGAGCTGTTTTTT
TRBJ1-1 TRBV5-1 . . CASNVDGVNTEAFF TGCGCCAGCAACGTCGACGGGGTGAACACTGAAGCTTTCTTT
TRBJ2-3 TRBV9 . TRBD2 CASSLLAGGMDTQYF TGTGCCAGCAGCCTTCTAGCGGGGGGGATGGATACGCAGTATTTT